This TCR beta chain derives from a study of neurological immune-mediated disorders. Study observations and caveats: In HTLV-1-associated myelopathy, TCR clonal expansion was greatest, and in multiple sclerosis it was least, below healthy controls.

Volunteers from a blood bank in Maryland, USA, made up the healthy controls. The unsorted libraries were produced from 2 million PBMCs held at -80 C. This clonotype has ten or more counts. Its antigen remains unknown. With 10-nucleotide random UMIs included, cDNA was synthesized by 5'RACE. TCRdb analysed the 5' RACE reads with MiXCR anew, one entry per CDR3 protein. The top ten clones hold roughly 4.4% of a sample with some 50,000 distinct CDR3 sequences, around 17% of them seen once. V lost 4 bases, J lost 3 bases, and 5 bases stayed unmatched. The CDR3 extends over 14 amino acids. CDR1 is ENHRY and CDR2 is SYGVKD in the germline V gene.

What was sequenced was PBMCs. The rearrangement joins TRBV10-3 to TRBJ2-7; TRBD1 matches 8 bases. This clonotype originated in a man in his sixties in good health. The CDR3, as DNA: TGTGCCATCAGTGGGCCGGGACAGGTCTACGAGCAGTACTTC. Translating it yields CAISGPGQVYEQYF.